The 20 T cell receptor beta chains in this list originate from one sample, sequenced in a study of radiotherapy plus CTLA-4 blockade in lung cancer. Profiled with immunoSEQ multiplex PCR; TCRdb holds only in-frame clones, not every one. The table shows about 76,000 clones, with over 70% occurring only once. The sequencing used peripheral blood, collected from a patient treated with radiotherapy plus ipilimumab. These receptors came from a human donor with non-small cell lung cancer whose response to radiotherapy plus ipilimumab could not be evaluated. Some clones in this sample may be carry-over from other donors' samples.

This chain joins TRBV4-1 and TRBJ2-7; maybe TRBD1 (6 bases). V lost 0 bases to trimming and J lost 4 bases, with 16 bases between them. The CDR3 length is 16 residues. From germline, CDR1 is MGHRA and CDR2 YSYEKL. CDR3 amino acids: CASSQELTGPFYEQYF. CDR3 sequence (DNA): TGCGCCAGCAGCCAAGAATTGACAGGACCCTTTTACGAGCAGTACTTC.

This chain links TRBV7-2 with TRBJ2-2, with 12 bases matching TRBD2. V gave up 5 bases and J gave up 5 bases; unmatched junction bases: 12. Germline values: CDR1 SGHTA, CDR2 FQGNSA. The CDR3 contains 18 residues. For the CDR3, the DNA is TGTGCCAGCAGCCCCGGACTAGCGGGGACCCTGGGGACCGGGGAGCTGTTTTTT. Encoded protein: CASSPGLAGTLGTGELFF.

For the CDR3, the DNA is TGCAGCGTCCGGCCGGGACAGGTCTCCTACGAGCAGTACTTC. Amino acid sequence: CSVRPGQVSYEQYF. The rearrangement links TRBV29-1 to TRBJ2-5; the match to TRBD1 covers 8 bases. TRBJ2-7 matches the DNA end more closely, so the J call is doubtful. This CDR3 region has 14 residues. The V gene's germline CDR1 is SQVTM and CDR2 ANQGSEA.

In regard to this clone: A junction boundary mismatches the germline segment, possibly from a read error. The chain is built from TRBV7-7 and TRBJ1-1, with TRBD1 matching over 9 bases. CDR3 length equals 14 residues. CDR1 is SSHAT and CDR2 is FNYEAQ in the germline V gene (reference sequence). The CDR3 here is CASSPDRGSTEAFF. The CDR3 nucleotides read TGTGCTAGCAGTCCCGACAGGGGGTCCACTGAAGCTTTCTTT.

The chain carries TRBV7-2 and TRBJ2-7, with D unresolved. Trimming removed 6 bases from V and 3 bases from J, with 9 bases in between. CDR3 length equals 12 residues. Germline V gene lookup returns CDR1 SGHTA and CDR2 FQGNSA. The CDR3 coding sequence is TGTGCCAGCAGATCTAACAGCTACGAGCAGTACTTC. Amino acid sequence: CASRSNSYEQYF.

V usage is TRBV5-4 and J usage is TRBJ1-1, with a tentative D call TRBD1 (6 bases). This CDR3 has 14 residues. Germline assignment: CDR1 SGHNT and CDR2 YYREEE (reference sequence). V gave up 3 bases and J gave up 11 bases, with 20 bases separating them. The CDR3 spells CASSSQTRGRAAFF. The CDR3 bases are TGTGCCAGCAGCTCCCAGACCAGGGGTCGGGCGGCTTTCTTT.

The V and J genes are TRBV28 and TRBJ1-3, with TRBD1 matching over 8 bases. V was clipped by 6 bases and J by 4 bases; unmatched bases: 14. CDR1 and CDR2 (germline): MDHEN, SYDVKM. This CDR3 has 17 residues. The CDR3 DNA reads TGTGCCAGCAGCTCCTTCGCCGACAGGGGCTACGGAAACACCATATATTTT. Amino acids: CASSSFADRGYGNTIYF.

This clone was seen only once. The rearrangement links TRBV5-4 to TRBJ2-1; 7 bases agree with TRBD1. This CDR3 has 15 residues. V shed 3 bases and J 2 bases; nucleotides not matched to a gene: 5. The germline gives CDR1 SGHNT, CDR2 YYREEE (reference sequence). The CDR3: CASSSDRVTYNEQFF. The DNA for the CDR3 is TGTGCCAGCAGCTCCGACAGGGTCACCTACAATGAGCAGTTCTTC.

This rearrangement joins TRBV18 to TRBJ1-2, with TRBD1 identical over 8 bases. Germline lookup yields CDR1 KGHSH and CDR2 LQKENI. The CDR3 runs to 16 residues. Losses at the gene ends were 1 base for V and 3 bases for J; bases not matched to a gene: 7. The CDR3 here is CASSPLGQGGYYGYTF. Here the CDR3 DNA reads TGTGCCAGCTCACCACTAGGACAGGGCGGATACTATGGCTACACCTTC. Complete variable domain (other parts from reference TRBV18 and TRBJ1-2): NAGVMQNPRHLVRRRGQEARLRCSPMKGHSHVYWYRQLPEEGLKFMVYLQKENIIDESGMPKERFSAEFPKEGPSILRIQQVVRGDSAAYFCASSPLGQGGYYGYTFGSGTRLTVV.

V is TRBV5-1 and J is TRBJ2-5; D may be TRBD1 (6 bases). This CDR3 region has 13 residues. V was pared by 5 bases and J by 5 bases, with 13 bases between. Germline loops: CDR1 SGHRS, CDR2 YFSETQ. This CDR3 reads CASRRSGGETQYF. In DNA, the CDR3 is TGCGCCAGCAGAAGGTCTGGGGGCGAGACCCAGTACTTC. Full variable domain (missing parts from reference TRBV5-1 and TRBJ2-5): KAGVTQTPRYLIKTRGQQVTLSCSPISGHRSVSWYQQTPGQGLQFLFEYFSETQRNKGNFPGRFSGRQFSNSRSEMNVSTLELGDSALYLCASRRSGGETQYFGPGTRLLVL.

Comments on this clone: At one of its ends the junction is not consistent with the germline gene, which may arise from a read error. The sample holds other DNA sequences that translate to the same CDR3. V is TRBV14 and J is TRBJ1-2; no reliable D call. Germline V gives CDR1 SGHDN, CDR2 FVKESK. The CDR3 is 13 residues long. CDR3 sequence reads: CASSHQSNYGYTF. The CDR3 bases are TGCGCCAGCAGCCATCAATCTAACTATGGCTACACCTTC.

This clone was recorded a few times. This rearrangement joins TRBV7-2 to TRBJ1-5, with D maybe TRBD1 (5 bases). The CDR3 has 13 residues. Germline V gene data show CDR1 as SGHTA and CDR2 as FQGNSA. The ends were cut back, 5 bases at V and 5 bases at J, with 10 bases in the middle. The CDR3 sequence: CASSPGFDQPQHF. CDR3 DNA: TGTGCCAGCAGCCCAGGGTTTGATCAGCCCCAGCATTTT.

This sequence joins TRBV2 and TRBJ2-3; 8 nucleotides align to TRBD2. The CDR3 consists of 14 residues. Germline assignment: CDR1 SNHLY and CDR2 FYNNEI. V lost 7 bases and J lost 3; bases outside the gene matches: 6. CDR3 DNA sequence: TGTGCCAGCATGTGGCGGGGGGCAACAGATACGCAGTATTTT. Its protein is CASMWRGATDTQYF.

The chain joins TRBV7-2 to TRBJ1-2; D unclear. In germline, CDR1 is SGHTA, CDR2 FQGNSA. Deletions cut 0 bases from V and 3 bases from J, with 8 bases between. The CDR3 has 14 amino acids. CDR3 bases: TGTGCCAGCAGCTTAGCCACAACGTACTATGGCTACACCTTC. This gives the protein CASSLATTYYGYTF. Full variable domain (rest looked up from reference TRBV7-2 and TRBJ1-2): GAGVSQSPSNKVTEKGKDVELRCDPISGHTALYWYRQSLGQGLEFLIYFQGNSAPDKSGLPSDRFSAERTGGSVSTLTIQRTQQEDSAVYLCASSLATTYYGYTFGSGTRLTVV.

A single count supports this clone. The chain employs TRBV5-6 and TRBJ2-7; D is perhaps TRBD1 (5 bases). The length of the CDR3 is 14 residues. V was shortened by 7 bases and J by 0 bases, with 14 bases between the two germline ends. CDR1 is SGHDT, CDR2 YYEEEE, per germline. CDR3 loop: CASYPQGVSYEQYF. CDR3 DNA: TGTGCCAGCTACCCGCAGGGCGTCTCCTACGAGCAGTACTTC.

A remark on this clone: The identical CDR3 is also encoded by other nucleotide sequences in the sample. The chain combines TRBV28 with TRBJ2-5, with 7 positions matching TRBD2. CDR3 size: 13 residues. Losses at the gene ends were 1 base for V and 5 bases for J; bases not matched to a gene: 1. CDR1 is MDHEN and CDR2 is SYDVKM in the germline V gene. The CDR3 region is CASSLLGGETQYF. CDR3 DNA sequence: TGTGCCAGCAGTTTATTGGGGGGGGAGACCCAGTACTTC. The full variable domain, completed using reference TRBV28 and TRBJ2-5, is DVKVTQSSRYLVKRTGEKVFLECVQDMDHENMFWYRQDPGLGLRLIYFSYDVKMKEKGDIPEGYSVSREKKERFSLILESASTNQTSMYLCASSLLGGETQYFGPGTRLLVL.

The V call is TRBV19, the J call TRBJ1-6, with a tentative D call TRBD1 (6 bases). There are 15 residues in the CDR3. V lost 5 bases and J lost 5, with 13 bases in between. Germline CDR1 LNHDA, CDR2 SQIVND (reference sequence). The CDR3 DNA is TGTGCCAGTAGTCAGTACAGGGCGAATAATTCACCCCTCCACTTT. Protein sequence: CASSQYRANNSPLHF.

This rearrangement joins TRBV7-6 to TRBJ1-4, with D uncertain. In germline, CDR1 is SGHVS, CDR2 FNYEAQ. The germline V and J ends were trimmed by 1 base and 4 bases, with 10 bases remaining between them. The CDR3 runs 15 residues. CDR3 nucleotide sequence: TGTGCCAGCAGCTTAGATCCGGGGAATAATGAAAAACTGTTTTTT. This codes for CASSLDPGNNEKLFF.

The chain has TRBV6-5 and TRBJ1-1, with D possibly matching TRBD1 (5 bases). CDR1 MNHEY and CDR2 SVGAGI come from the germline V gene. Between the trimmed V and J ends, which lost 2 bases and 5 bases, there was a span of 15 bases. This CDR3 comprises 15 residues. The CDR3 bases are TGTGCCAGCAGTTACCGCGGGGACCTTAGAACTGAAGCTTTCTTT. Protein: CASSYRGDLRTEAFF.

The rearrangement uses TRBV28 and TRBJ2-5; a weak D match, TRBD1 (7 bases). The J call may not be correct, given that the DNA end is closer to TRBJ2-7. Germline CDR1 MDHEN, CDR2 SYDVKM. The CDR3 is 15 amino acids. The CDR3 loop reads CASSLGSGGWDEQYF. As DNA, the CDR3 is TGTGCCAGCAGTTTGGGTTCAGGGGGGTGGGACGAGCAGTACTTC.